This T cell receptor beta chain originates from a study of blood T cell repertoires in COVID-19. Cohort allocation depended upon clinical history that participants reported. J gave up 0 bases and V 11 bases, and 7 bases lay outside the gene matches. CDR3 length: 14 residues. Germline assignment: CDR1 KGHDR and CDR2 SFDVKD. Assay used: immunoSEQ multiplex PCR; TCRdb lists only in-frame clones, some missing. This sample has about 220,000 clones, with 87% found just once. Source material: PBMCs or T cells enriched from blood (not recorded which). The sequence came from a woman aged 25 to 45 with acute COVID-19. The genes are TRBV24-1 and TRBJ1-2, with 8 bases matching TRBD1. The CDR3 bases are TGTGCCATCTCTGGACAGGGTGCTAACTATGGCTACACCTTC. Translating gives CAISGQGANYGYTF.